This T cell receptor beta chain was sequenced for a study of early T cells in non-severe SARS-CoV-2 infection. This clonotype was found many times. Its antigen is not known. Molecules of cDNA were individually given unique molecular identifiers that were attached to them. A single record per CDR3 protein comes from TCRdb applying MiXCR to the 5' RACE reads. In the table there are some 40,000 distinct CDR3 sequences, approximately 6.5% of which are singletons. Whole-study findings and limits: Reliance on VDJdb matching favored anti-spike CD8 responses; private and CD4 specificities were missed.

Per the germline V gene, CDR1 is SGHDT and CDR2 is YYEEEE. Trimming took off 2 bases at V and 10 bases at J, with 10 bases between the two ends. The CDR3 is 12 residues long. The TCR sequence derives from an adult who was a healthcare worker with PCR-confirmed SARS-CoV-2 infection or an uninfected control (not recorded which). The input for sequencing was whole blood, taken at baseline. J is TRBJ2-1 and V is TRBV5-6; D may be TRBD2 (6 bases). The CDR3 spells CASSFPGGEQFF. Here the CDR3 DNA reads TGTGCCAGCAGCTTTCCAGGAGGGGAGCAGTTCTTC.